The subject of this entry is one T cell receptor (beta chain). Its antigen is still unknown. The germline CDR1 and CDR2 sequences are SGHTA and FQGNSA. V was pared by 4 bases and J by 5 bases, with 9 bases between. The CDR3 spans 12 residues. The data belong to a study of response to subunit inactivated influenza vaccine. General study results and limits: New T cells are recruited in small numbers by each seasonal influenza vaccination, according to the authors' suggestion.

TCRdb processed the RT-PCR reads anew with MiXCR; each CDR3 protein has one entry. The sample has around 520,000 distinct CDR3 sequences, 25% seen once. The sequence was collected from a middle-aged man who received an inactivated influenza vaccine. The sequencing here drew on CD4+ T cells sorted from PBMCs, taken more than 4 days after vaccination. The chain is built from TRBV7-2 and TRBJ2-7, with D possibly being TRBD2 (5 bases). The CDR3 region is CASSSFGNEQYF. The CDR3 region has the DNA TGTGCCAGCAGCTCCTTCGGGAACGAGCAGTACTTC.